This T cell receptor beta chain came from a study of shared clonotypes between healthy human individuals. Overall study context: Three plates each covered CD4 naive and memory; CD8 naive two, CD8 memory one. Overall study results and limits: Non-shared clonotypes were found to have lower generation probabilities than the clonotypes that were shared by all four of the sorted-subset donors.

The V gene's germline CDR1 is MNHEY and CDR2 SVGAGI. CDR3 length: 11 amino acids. Deletions cut 6 bases from V and 6 bases from J, with 7 bases between. Profiled with immunoSEQ multiplex PCR; TCRdb holds only in-frame clones, not every one. This sample yields 2 million to 2.5 million clones, of which around 95% are seen a single time; 0.1% to 0.15% belongs to the top ten. In the case of this clone: Its matching antigen is unknown. This CDR3 is also generated by other DNA sequences in the sample.

V and J are TRBV6-5 and TRBJ2-3; D unresolved. This TCR was recovered from a man between 18 and 29 years old in good health. Sequencing was done on a sample of naive CD4+ T cells sorted from blood. Described subset: CD45RA+ positively selected. The CDR3 loop is CASRLGDTQYF. CDR3 in DNA: TGTGCCAGCAGACTTGGGGATACGCAGTATTTT.